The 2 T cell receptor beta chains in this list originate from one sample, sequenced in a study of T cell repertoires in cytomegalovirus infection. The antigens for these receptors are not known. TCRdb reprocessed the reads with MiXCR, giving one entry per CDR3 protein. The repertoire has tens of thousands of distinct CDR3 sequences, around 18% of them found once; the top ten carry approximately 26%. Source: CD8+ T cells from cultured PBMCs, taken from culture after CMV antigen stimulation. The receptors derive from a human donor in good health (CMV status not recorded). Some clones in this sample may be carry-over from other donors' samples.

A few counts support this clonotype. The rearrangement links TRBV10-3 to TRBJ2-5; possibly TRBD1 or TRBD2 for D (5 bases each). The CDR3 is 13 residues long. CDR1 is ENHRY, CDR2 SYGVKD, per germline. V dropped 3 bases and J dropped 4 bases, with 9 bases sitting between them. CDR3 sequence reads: CAISEWGRETQYF. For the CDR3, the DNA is TGTGCCATCAGTGAATGGGGGAGAGAGACCCAGTACTTC.

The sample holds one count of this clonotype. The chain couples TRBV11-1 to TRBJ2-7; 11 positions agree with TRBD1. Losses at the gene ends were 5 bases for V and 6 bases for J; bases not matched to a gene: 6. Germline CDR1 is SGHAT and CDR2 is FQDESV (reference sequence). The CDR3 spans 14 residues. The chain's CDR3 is CASSPRTGGSEQYF. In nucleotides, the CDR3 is TGTGCCAGCAGCCCCAGGACAGGGGGCAGCGAGCAGTACTTC.